This section outlines one T cell receptor (beta chain) sequence together with its context. Its antigen is currently unknown. This record comes from a study of shared clonotypes between healthy human individuals. Whole-study findings and limits: Relative to clonotypes present in all four donors, those not shared had lower generation probabilities. Collection of samples was limited to blood; tissue repertoires likely differ.

This table comes from immunoSEQ multiplex PCR, and its TCRdb copy is limited to in-frame clones, with some not included. This sample yields millions of clones, of which approximately 95% are seen a single time; about 1.1% belongs to the top ten. The germline gives CDR1 SGHTA, CDR2 FQGTGA. This CDR3 has 15 residues. Trimming pared 3 bases from V and 4 bases from J, leaving 15 bases between. As defined, naive CD8 cells were CD45RO-negative and positively selected for CCR7, with terminally differentiated effector memory CD45RA+ cells excluded. The TCR comes from a man aged 18 to 29 in good health. The sequenced material came from naive CD8+ T cells sorted from blood. The rearrangement uses TRBV7-3 and TRBJ2-5; possibly TRBD2 for D (6 bases). The CDR3 region is CASSLWGETGETQYF. The CDR3 DNA sequence: TGTGCCAGCAGCTTGTGGGGGGAAACAGGAGAGACCCAGTACTTC.